The 24 T cell receptor beta chains listed next were all sequenced from one sample in a study of Ad26.COV2.S vaccination and SARS-CoV-2 variants. Assay: immunoSEQ multiplex PCR; the TCRdb copy retains only in-frame clones and omits some. The table has around 300,000 clones, around 89% seen once; the top ten hold 5%. Specified treatment: some 20 received Ad26.COV2.S at low or high dose, single or two shots; five or six received placebo; per-sample allocation not given. Collection of samples fell on day 63 after the first vaccine or placebo injection. Here the sequenced sample was peripheral blood, taken in a trial of Ad26.COV2.S vaccine versus placebo. The receptors derive from a person between 18 and 65 years old who received the Ad26.COV2.S COVID-19 vaccine or a placebo.

The CDR3 is CASSLSSGGSYEQYF. The CDR3 coding sequence is TGTGCCAGCAGTCTCTCGAGCGGGGGGTCCTACGAGCAGTACTTC. The chain is built from TRBV28 and TRBJ2-7; 9 bases agree with TRBD2. J gave up 1 base and V 5 bases, and 6 bases lay outside the gene matches. The V gene's germline CDR1 is MDHEN and CDR2 SYDVKM. This CDR3 region has 15 residues.

The chain combines TRBV19 with TRBJ2-1; TRBD2 might be the D (5 bases). The germline CDR1 and CDR2 sequences are LNHDA and SQIVND (reference sequence). Trimming left V 1 base short and J 0 bases short, with 13 bases between. The CDR3 runs to 17 residues. The CDR3 bases are TGTGCCAGTAGTATAGGCTTTACGGGAAGCTCCTACAATGAGCAGTTCTTC. It yields the protein CASSIGFTGSSYNEQFF.

The rearrangement links TRBV30 to TRBJ2-2; D call uncertain. The CDR3 totals 12 residues. Germline-derived CDR1 and CDR2 are GTSNPN and SVGIG (reference sequence). V was cut by 0 bases and J by 3 bases, with 2 bases left in between. As DNA, the CDR3 is TGTGCCTGGAGTGTGGACACCGGGGAGCTGTTTTTT. Encoded protein: CAWSVDTGELFF.

The table lists this clone with a few counts. The chain employs TRBV7-9 and TRBJ2-7; TRBD2 matches 9 bases. This CDR3 region has 16 residues. V was pared by 5 bases and J by 3 bases, with 11 bases of the junction left unmatched. Germline V gene lookup returns CDR1 SEHNR and CDR2 FQNEAQ (reference sequence). The CDR3 here is CASSATSGPSLYEQYF. For the CDR3, the DNA is TGTGCCAGCAGCGCGACTAGCGGACCGTCACTCTACGAGCAGTACTTC.

V usage is TRBV3-1 (or the pseudogene TRBV3-2) and J usage is TRBJ2-2; D is ambiguous. Trimming removed 2 bases from V and 0 bases from J, with 13 bases in between. Germline-derived CDR1 and CDR2 are LGHDT and YNNKEL (reference sequence). The CDR3 extends over 17 amino acids. The CDR3 DNA follows: TGTGCCAGCAGCCAATTCATCAGTGGAGCGAACACCGGGGAGCTGTTTTTT. This encodes CASSQFISGANTGELFF.

The V and J genes are TRBV18 and TRBJ2-1; 9 bases align to TRBD2. Trimming cost V 6 bases and J 8 bases; bases outside gene matches: 8. The CDR3 spans 14 residues. Germline CDR1 reads KGHSH; CDR2 reads LQKENI. The CDR3 DNA reads TGTGCCAGCTCCCCCCCGGGACTAGCAGATGAGCAGTTCTTC. It codes for CASSPPGLADEQFF. The variable domain in full, completed from reference TRBV18 and TRBJ2-1, reads NAGVMQNPRHLVRRRGQEARLRCSPMKGHSHVYWYRQLPEEGLKFMVYLQKENIIDESGMPKERFSAEFPKEGPSILRIQQVVRGDSAAYFCASSPPGLADEQFFGPGTRLTVL.

CDR3 in DNA: TGTGCCAGCAGCTCTACCATAGGGAAGGGGAACAGGGGGCTGGGTGGCTACACCTTC. Amino acids: CASSSTIGKGNRGLGGYTF. This chain joins TRBV7-2 and TRBJ1-2, with 9 bases aligning to TRBD1. V dropped 4 bases and J dropped 7; count of bases not matched to a gene: 22. The CDR3 length is 19 residues. CDR1 SGHTA and CDR2 FQGNSA come from the germline V gene.

In its sample, this clone was seen a few times. CDR3 nucleotide sequence: TGTGCCAGCAGCCAAGATCCTCGGGGAGAAGGCTATGGCTACACCTTC. Protein: CASSQDPRGEGYGYTF. The chain has TRBV3-1 (or the pseudogene TRBV3-2) and TRBJ1-2, with D uncertain. The CDR3 runs 16 residues. V lost 0 bases and J lost 4, with 15 bases in between. Germline CDR1 reads LGHDT; CDR2 reads YNNKEL (reference sequence).

A few counts support this clone. The chain combines TRBV5-1 with TRBJ1-4; 8 positions agree with TRBD1. The germline CDR1 and CDR2 sequences are SGHRS and YFSETQ. The CDR3 runs to 16 residues. V dropped 0 bases and J dropped 7; count of bases not matched to a gene: 8. The DNA for the CDR3 is TGCGCCAGCAGCTTGGGACGGGACAGGCGAAGTGAAAAACTGTTTTTT. Translated, it gives CASSLGRDRRSEKLFF. The variable domain in full, with the rest retrieved from reference TRBV5-1 and TRBJ1-4, is KAGVTQTPRYLIKTRGQQVTLSCSPISGHRSVSWYQQTPGQGLQFLFEYFSETQRNKGNFPGRFSGRQFSNSRSEMNVSTLELGDSALYLCASSLGRDRRSEKLFFGSGTQLSVL.

This sequence joins TRBV7-8 and TRBJ2-7; 8 positions match TRBD2. Trimming at V came to 8 bases and at J to 6 bases, leaving 9 bases not matched to a gene. Germline CDR1 is SGHVS and CDR2 is FQNEAQ. This CDR3 is built from 13 residues. The CDR3 nucleotides read TGTGCCAGCCGCCCTCCGGGGGGGTTCGAGCAGTACTTC. This codes for CASRPPGGFEQYF.

CDR3 DNA: TGTGCCAGCAGCCAAGATTACACAGTGCAAGAGACCCAGTACTTC. Amino acids: CASSQDYTVQETQYF. The rearrangement joins TRBV3-1 (or the pseudogene TRBV3-2) to TRBJ2-5; D is unclear. Germline loops: CDR1 LGHDT, CDR2 YNNKEL (reference sequence). This CDR3 is built from 15 residues. V dropped 0 bases and J dropped 2 bases, with 10 bases sitting between them.

The rearrangement links TRBV19 to TRBJ1-1; D is unresolved. Germline CDR1 reads LNHDA; CDR2 reads SQIVND (reference sequence). The CDR3 runs 15 residues. The germline V and J ends were trimmed by 6 bases and 5 bases, with 19 bases remaining between them. CDR3 nucleotide sequence: TGTGCCAGTAGCCGTGCCCCTCAAGAAAGAACTGAAGCTTTCTTT. It translates to CASSRAPQERTEAFF.

This chain joins TRBV5-1 and TRBJ2-7; TRBD1 might be the D (5 bases). Germline V gene data show CDR1 as SGHRS and CDR2 as YFSETQ. The CDR3 covers 13 residues. The V end lost 2 bases, the J end lost 2 bases, and 8 bases lay between the germline ends. The CDR3 DNA follows: TGCGCCAGCAGCTTCGACAGACCCTACGAGCAGTACTTC. It encodes CASSFDRPYEQYF.

The chain is built from TRBV19 and TRBJ1-2; D uncertain. The CDR3 totals 13 residues. The germline gives CDR1 LNHDA, CDR2 SQIVND (reference sequence). Trimming took off 0 bases at V and 8 bases at J, with 10 bases between the two ends. The CDR3 sequence: CASSIDRARGYTF. The DNA for the CDR3 is TGTGCCAGTAGTATAGATAGGGCCAGAGGCTACACCTTC. Together with reference TRBV19 and TRBJ1-2, the CDR3 gives the full variable domain: DGGITQSPKYLFRKEGQNVTLSCEQNLNHDAMYWYRQDPGQGLRLIYYSQIVNDFQKGDIAEGYSVSREKKESFPLTVTSAQKNPTAFYLCASSIDRARGYTFGSGTRLTVV.

This sequence joins TRBV24-1 and TRBJ1-4, with 12 bases that match TRBD1. V lost 4 bases and J lost 8; bases outside the gene matches: 4. The germline CDR1 and CDR2 sequences are KGHDR and SFDVKD. The CDR3 is 15 residues long. The CDR3 is CATSEGTGGKEKLFF. CDR3 in DNA: TGTGCCACCAGTGAGGGGACAGGGGGCAAAGAAAAACTGTTTTTT.

The V gene is TRBV6-6, the J gene TRBJ1-2; 12 nucleotides agree with TRBD1. V shed 7 bases, J shed 8 bases, and the junction held 8 bases outside the gene matches. CDR1 is MNHNY and CDR2 is SVGAGI in the germline V gene (reference sequence). The CDR3 covers 14 residues. This CDR3 reads CASTKGQGALGYTF. DNA for the CDR3: TGTGCCAGCACCAAGGGACAGGGGGCATTGGGCTACACCTTC.

The chain uses TRBV21-1 and TRBJ1-4. TRBV21-1 constitutes a pseudogene. The CDR3 loop spans 18 amino acids. CDR3: CASSKRRAGRASNEKLFF. The CDR3, as DNA: TGTGCCAGCAGCAAAAGGCGGGCAGGGCGCGCTAGTAATGAAAAACTGTTTTTT.

This rearrangement joins TRBV28 to TRBJ2-7; the D gene is possibly TRBD2 (5 bases). CDR1 is MDHEN and CDR2 is SYDVKM in the germline V gene. The length of the CDR3 is 14 residues. V was clipped by 3 bases and J by 5 bases, with 14 bases between them. Here the CDR3 reads CASSLGWTRDEQYF. The CDR3 DNA reads as TGTGCCAGCAGTTTGGGTTGGACTCGCGACGAGCAGTACTTC.

The rearrangement uses TRBV10-3 and TRBJ2-1; 7 bases align to TRBD1. This CDR3 is 15 amino acids long. Looked up from germline, CDR1 is ENHRY and CDR2 is SYGVKD. V lost 1 base and J lost 5; bases outside the gene matches: 5. The CDR3 loop reads CAISELKQGNNEQFF. Written as DNA, the CDR3 is TGTGCCATCAGTGAGTTGAAACAGGGGAACAATGAGCAGTTCTTC.

This clone was seen only a few times. The chain links TRBV6-4 to TRBJ1-1; no clear D. This CDR3 is built from 11 residues. CDR1 and CDR2 (germline): MRHNA, SNTAGT. The V gene lost 6 bases and the J gene lost 11 bases, with 13 bases spanning the gap. The CDR3 nucleotides are TGTGCCAGCAGAGATGGGGATCGGGCTTTCTTT. This gives the protein CASRDGDRAFF.

The V gene is TRBV21-1, the J gene TRBJ1-4. TRBV21-1 is an annotated pseudogene. The CDR3 totals 15 residues. The CDR3 reads CASSYRESGNEKLFF. DNA for the CDR3: TGTGCCAGCAGCTATCGGGAAAGCGGGAATGAAAAACTGTTTTTT.

The genes are TRBV5-6 and TRBJ1-4; D is uncertain. V lost 2 bases, J lost 4 bases, and 9 bases lay in between. Germline V gene sequence: CDR1 SGHDT, CDR2 YYEEEE. The CDR3 spans 14 residues. CDR3 region: CASSLWGGNEKLFF. As DNA, the CDR3 is TGTGCCAGCAGCTTATGGGGAGGTAATGAAAAACTGTTTTTT.

This clone was seen once. This sequence joins TRBV6-1 and TRBJ1-1; TRBD1 might be the D (6 bases). The germline V and J ends were trimmed by 6 bases and 8 bases, with 13 bases remaining between them. Per the germline V gene, CDR1 is MNHNS and CDR2 is SASEGT. The CDR3 runs to 12 residues. The CDR3 DNA sequence: TGTGCCAGCAGCACAGGGACTTCCGAAGCTTTCTTT. Protein sequence: CASSTGTSEAFF.

The chain recombines TRBV29-1 with TRBJ2-1, with 11 nucleotides matching TRBD2. Trimming cost V 7 bases and J 10 bases; bases outside gene matches: 3. Germline V gene sequence: CDR1 SQVTM, CDR2 ANQGSEA. The CDR3 is 11 residues long. The CDR3 protein is CSGGTSGEQFF. For the CDR3, the DNA is TGCAGCGGCGGGACTAGCGGCGAGCAGTTCTTC.